Each of the 8 T cell receptor beta chains below was sequenced from the same sample in a study of shared clonotypes between healthy human individuals. The repertoire was sequenced with immunoSEQ multiplex PCR; TCRdb's copy has only in-frame clones and lacks some. The sample holds approximately 640,000 clones, 90% seen once. Sequenced material: memory CD8+ T cells from PBMCs. As to subset: CD45RO+ cells pooled with CCR7-negative TemRA cells. These receptors were collected from a man younger than 35 in good health. Some clones in this sample may be carry-over from other donors' samples.

This clone is a singleton in its sample. The CDR3 nucleotides are TGTGCCAGCAGTCCCCCGGGCTGGAGCTCCTACGAGCAGTACTTC. Residues: CASSPPGWSSYEQYF. The V and J genes are TRBV28 and TRBJ2-7; D not certain. V was cut by 5 bases and J by 0 bases, with 14 bases left in between. The CDR3 spans 15 residues. The germline V gene has CDR1 MDHEN and CDR2 SYDVKM.

V and J are TRBV7-2 and TRBJ1-1; D is ambiguous. Per the germline V gene, CDR1 is SGHTA and CDR2 is FQGNSA. Trimming cost V 3 bases and J 2 bases, with 7 bases left between them. The CDR3 extends over 13 amino acids. In DNA form, the CDR3 reads TGTGCCAGCAGCTTTAGTTTAAACACTGAAGCTTTCTTT. Residues: CASSFSLNTEAFF.

V and J are TRBV27 and TRBJ2-3; D gene uncertain. V lost 2 bases and J lost 12, with 12 bases in between. Germline V lookup: CDR1 MNHEY, CDR2 SMNVEV (reference sequence). The CDR3 sequence is 12 residues long. CDR3 sequence: CASSLGKFVQYF. DNA for the CDR3: TGTGCCAGCAGTTTAGGAAAGTTCGTTCAGTATTTT.

The V and J genes are TRBV6-1 and TRBJ1-2, with D perhaps TRBD1 (5 bases). The germline CDR1 and CDR2 sequences are MNHNS and SASEGT. The CDR3 is 15 amino acids. With 3 bases removed from V and 0 bases from J, the gap between germline ends came to 11 bases. The CDR3 DNA reads as TGTGCCAGCAGTGAGCGGGGGATGGCTAACTATGGCTACACCTTC. This translates into CASSERGMANYGYTF.

The chain joins TRBV28 to TRBJ2-2, with D uncertain. Trimming pared 5 bases from V and 10 bases from J, leaving 14 bases between. Germline CDR1 is MDHEN and CDR2 is SYDVKM. This CDR3 region has 13 residues. The CDR3 region has the DNA TGTGCCAGCAGTATAACCGTCGGTGTGGAGCTGTTTTTT. This encodes CASSITVGVELFF.

This clone turned up a few times. This chain links TRBV28 with TRBJ1-2, with 7 bases lining up with TRBD1. Trimming took 8 bases from V and 3 from J; bases not matched to a gene: 9. The CDR3 sequence is 14 residues long. Germline assignment: CDR1 MDHEN and CDR2 SYDVKM. The CDR3 region has the DNA TGTGCCAGCTTTCAACAGGGGACCGACTATGGCTACACCTTC. Translating gives CASFQQGTDYGYTF.

The J gene is TRBJ2-5, the V gene TRBV4-1; 12 positions agree with TRBD2. CDR3 size: 18 residues. Trimming cost V 4 bases and J 4 bases; bases outside gene matches: 13. Germline values: CDR1 MGHRA, CDR2 YSYEKL. Here the CDR3 DNA reads TGCGCCAGCAGCCCTCTGTGGGAGCTAGCGGGAGGGAGAGAGACCCAGTACTTC. Its protein is CASSPLWELAGGRETQYF.

Of note for this clone: Other DNA sequences in this sample translate to the same CDR3. This chain links TRBV11-2 with TRBJ2-7; D uncertain. The germline gives CDR1 SGHAT, CDR2 FQNNGV. Trimming cost V 3 bases and J 7 bases, with 7 bases left between them. The length of the CDR3 is 11 residues. For the CDR3, the DNA is TGTGCCAGCAGCTTTGGTGGGGAGCAGTACTTC. Its translation is CASSFGGEQYF. The full variable domain, its missing parts supplied by reference TRBV11-2 and TRBJ2-7, is EAGVAQSPRYKIIEKRQSVAFWCNPISGHATLYWYQQILGQGPKLLIQFQNNGVVDDSQLPKDRFSAERLKGVDSTLKIQPAKLEDSAVYLCASSFGGEQYFGPGTRLTVT.